This T cell receptor (beta chain) was found in a study of T cells after yellow fever vaccination. Study-wide results and caveats: Peaking faster, on day 5 versus 15, the secondary response was nonetheless weaker. Although most clonotypes did not, a small share appeared in both CD4 and CD8 compartments.

V trimming: 7 bases; J trimming: 5 bases; junction bases outside the gene matches: 18. The CDR3 spans 18 residues. Making TCR cDNA involved 5'RACE template switching, which added UMIs and a universal primer site. From the 5' RACE reads, TCRdb called clonotypes with MiXCR, one entry per CDR3 protein. The data show some 200,000 distinct CDR3 sequences, with 3.2% seen just once and around 3.2% held by the top ten. As for this clonotype: Its antigen is undetermined.

The rearrangement links TRBV12-3 or TRBV12-4 to TRBJ2-1; 9 nucleotides agree with TRBD1. The material was CD4+ T cells sorted from PBMCs, obtained 10 days after the yellow fever booster vaccination. This receptor was taken from a man between 18 and 35 years old who received the YFV17D yellow fever vaccine. This CDR3 reads CASTSFRGPWDRDNEQFF. CDR3 bases: TGTGCCAGCACCTCTTTTCGGGGACCTTGGGACAGGGACAATGAGCAGTTCTTC.